This T cell receptor beta chain emerged from a study of T cell changes during pregnancy in multiple sclerosis. Some clones are missing from TCRdb's copy, which holds only in-frame ones; the method was immunoSEQ multiplex PCR. The repertoire includes around 80,000 clones, just over 90% of them detected once, and over 1.3% sits in the top ten. This CDR3 is built from 13 residues. The source is a female donor with multiple sclerosis, enrolled in a pregnancy study. V is TRBV21-1 and J is TRBJ2-1; the table gives TRBD2 as D, unverified against the DNA. TRBV21-1 constitutes a pseudogene. Sequenced material: peripheral blood, taken before pregnancy. The CDR3 region has the DNA TGTGCCAGCAGCCCTGGGCCACGGGAGGAGCAGTTCTTC. It specifies CASSPGPREEQFF.